A selection of T cell receptor beta chains follows, all from one sample in a study of T cell responses to AZD1222 COVID-19 vaccine. Profiled with immunoSEQ multiplex PCR; TCRdb holds only in-frame clones, not every one. Of approximately 100,000 clones detected, 80% to 90% appear once; the ten largest clones hold 10%. Sample: peripheral blood, taken 28 days after the second AZD1222 dose. The receptors shown here come from an adult who received the AZD1222 COVID-19 vaccine. CDR3s include the opening cysteine and the closing phenylalanine or tryptophan. The D gene is left open where the match is weak.

CDR3aa,v_gene,d_gene,len
CASSRTGNTEAFF,TRBV6-5,TRBD1,13
CAWSVWGDTEAFF,TRBV30,.,13
CASSIDGPSGSSYEQYF,TRBV19,TRBD2,17
CASSSQGNTEAFF,TRBV11-2,.,13
CASSLFGASGSRQETQYF,TRBV28,TRBD2,18
CASSEQGSNYGYTF,TRBV6-1,.,14
CSVTGFMNTEAFF,TRBV29-1,.,13
CASSLGQRNQPQHF,TRBV7-8,.,14
CASSQQGALKYF,TRBV12-3/TRBV12-4,TRBD1,12
CASSSDRTSYNEQFF,TRBV6-4,.,15
CASSAPGPGSYNEQFF,TRBV7-8,.,16
CASSSPGTGSEKLFF,TRBV28,TRBD1,15
CAWSVTGFSEQYF,TRBV30,.,13
CASSLEGESNQPQHF,TRBV5-1,.,15
CASSHPPGQGLGAFF,TRBV27,TRBD1,15
CASSDDPPQGGELFF,TRBV9,.,15
CASSWDRGRETQYF,TRBV7-2,TRBD1,14
CASRFWDRSWALTKKLFF,TRBV12-2,.,18
CASSPDVAGEAQYF,TRBV5-1,.,14
CASSHARDTEAFF,TRBV3-1/TRBV3-2,.,13
CASSPSRGSYGYTF,TRBV9,.,14
CASSPDPSYEQYF,TRBV7-2,.,13
CASSLDSSGANSPLHF,TRBV5-1,.,16
CASSSDGPYTF,TRBV6-5,.,11
CASSLEGGVGTEAFF,TRBV5-1,.,15
CASTRLNTEAFF,TRBV7-3,.,12
CASSWADTIYF,TRBV7-9,.,11
CASSYSLRANTGELFF,TRBV6-5,.,16
CASSLGEGYGYTF,TRBV7-3,.,13